These T cell receptor beta chains were read from a single sample in a study of blood T cell repertoires in COVID-19. Clones were read by immunoSEQ multiplex PCR, and TCRdb kept only the in-frame ones, dropping some. The sample contains about 480,000 clones, approximately 90% of which appear only once. Material: peripheral blood. The receptors come from a woman aged 50 to 60 with COVID-19, enrolled during active disease. Both conserved end residues are part of each CDR3.

J gene: TRBJ1-4
V gene: TRBV5-1
CDR3 protein: CASSLGQINEKLFF

J gene: TRBJ1-5
V gene: TRBV28
CDR3 protein: CASSSGAGGNQPQHF

J gene: TRBJ1-5
V gene: TRBV9
CDR3 protein: CASSAGLVGNQPQHF

J gene: TRBJ1-5
V gene: TRBV5-8
CDR3 protein: CASSFDRYNQPQHF

J gene: TRBJ1-6
V gene: TRBV30
CDR3 protein: CAWTLGANSPLHF

J gene: TRBJ2-3
V gene: TRBV30
CDR3 protein: CASSLGSASTDTQYF

J gene: TRBJ2-1
V gene: TRBV25-1
CDR3 protein: CASSRGPNEQFF

J gene: TRBJ1-2
V gene: TRBV4-1
CDR3 protein: CASLGPNYGYTF

J gene: TRBJ2-1
V gene: TRBV2
CDR3 protein: CASSESGYNEQFF

J gene: TRBJ1-2
V gene: TRBV6-5
CDR3 protein: CASRLQGEGYGYTF

J gene: TRBJ2-7
V gene: TRBV29-1
CDR3 protein: CSVLGGGGNEQYF

J gene: TRBJ2-1
V gene: TRBV6-5
CDR3 protein: CASYAAGVSEQFF

J gene: TRBJ2-7
V gene: TRBV7-8
CDR3 protein: CASTERTGGVGEQYF

J gene: TRBJ1-1
V gene: TRBV28
CDR3 protein: CAIYSTPGTEAFF

J gene: TRBJ1-3
V gene: TRBV6-5
CDR3 protein: CASREDWRGNTIYF

J gene: TRBJ1-2
V gene: TRBV10-3
CDR3 protein: CAISDGGRGNYGYTF

J gene: TRBJ2-2
V gene: TRBV28
CDR3 protein: CASSSPTLGPRGGELFF

J gene: TRBJ2-7
V gene: TRBV5-1
CDR3 protein: CASSFWDRSYEQYF

J gene: TRBJ1-2
V gene: TRBV11-2
CDR3 protein: CASSPGGRYGYTF

J gene: TRBJ1-2
V gene: TRBV2
CDR3 protein: CASRQGTVEGYTF

J gene: TRBJ1-4
V gene: TRBV7-9
CDR3 protein: CASSLALTGDREKLFF

J gene: TRBJ1-1
V gene: TRBV5-4
CDR3 protein: CASSFAGLLNTEAFF

J gene: TRBJ1-5
V gene: TRBV27
CDR3 protein: CASSLAPGGGVYSNQPQHF

J gene: TRBJ1-3
V gene: TRBV15
CDR3 protein: CATSRALGNTIYF

J gene: TRBJ2-1
V gene: TRBV2
CDR3 protein: CASSPDRSSYNEQFF

J gene: TRBJ2-2
V gene: TRBV5-1
CDR3 protein: CASSSSGVDTGELFF

J gene: TRBJ1-1
V gene: TRBV12-3/TRBV12-4
CDR3 protein: CASSFTPGQAFF

J gene: TRBJ2-7
V gene: TRBV30
CDR3 protein: CAWSHGPGLAAPEQYF

J gene: TRBJ2-2
V gene: TRBV5-1
CDR3 protein: CASSRGLAGGGNTGELFF

J gene: TRBJ2-2
V gene: TRBV2
CDR3 protein: CASSEAQGHTGELFF

J gene: TRBJ1-2
V gene: TRBV2
CDR3 protein: CASMADRGNGYTF

J gene: TRBJ1-1
V gene: TRBV5-1
CDR3 protein: CASSPRELGEAFF

J gene: TRBJ2-1
V gene: TRBV19
CDR3 protein: CASSIDVLTGTYNEQFF

J gene: TRBJ2-5
V gene: TRBV5-6
CDR3 protein: CASSSVAGGRETQYF

J gene: TRBJ2-2
V gene: TRBV28
CDR3 protein: CATRDRGFGGTGELFF

J gene: TRBJ1-2
V gene: TRBV18
CDR3 protein: CASSPGQTNYGYTF

J gene: TRBJ2-6
V gene: TRBV5-1
CDR3 protein: CASSGQHLSGANVLTF

J gene: TRBJ2-5
V gene: TRBV18
CDR3 protein: CASSTRGGGETQYF

J gene: TRBJ1-4
V gene: TRBV9
CDR3 protein: CASSPGDRGTNEKLFF

J gene: TRBJ1-1
V gene: TRBV9
CDR3 protein: CASSVGGMNTEAFF

J gene: TRBJ1-1
V gene: TRBV30
CDR3 protein: CASTDRGMVTAFF

J gene: TRBJ2-7
V gene: TRBV5-1
CDR3 protein: CASSLGPGQGSYEQYF

J gene: TRBJ2-1
V gene: TRBV7-2
CDR3 protein: CASSLGIGSYNEQFF

J gene: TRBJ1-1
V gene: TRBV15
CDR3 protein: CATSRDPQNTEAFF

J gene: TRBJ2-7
V gene: TRBV28
CDR3 protein: CASSLRQGVFSEQYF

J gene: TRBJ2-3
V gene: TRBV6-1
CDR3 protein: CASSEVGDTQYF

J gene: TRBJ1-1
V gene: TRBV18
CDR3 protein: CASSPGLNTEAFF

J gene: TRBJ2-5
V gene: TRBV11-2
CDR3 protein: CASNSGTRRQETQYF

J gene: TRBJ2-1
V gene: TRBV28
CDR3 protein: CASSPPTGVNEQFF

J gene: TRBJ1-2
V gene: TRBV12-3/TRBV12-4
CDR3 protein: CASSSTLPYGYTF

J gene: TRBJ1-2
V gene: TRBV6-6
CDR3 protein: CASRRGGDYGYTF

J gene: TRBJ1-2
V gene: TRBV7-9
CDR3 protein: CASRRGDYGYTF

J gene: TRBJ2-7
V gene: TRBV29-1
CDR3 protein: CSVSERGFSYEQYF